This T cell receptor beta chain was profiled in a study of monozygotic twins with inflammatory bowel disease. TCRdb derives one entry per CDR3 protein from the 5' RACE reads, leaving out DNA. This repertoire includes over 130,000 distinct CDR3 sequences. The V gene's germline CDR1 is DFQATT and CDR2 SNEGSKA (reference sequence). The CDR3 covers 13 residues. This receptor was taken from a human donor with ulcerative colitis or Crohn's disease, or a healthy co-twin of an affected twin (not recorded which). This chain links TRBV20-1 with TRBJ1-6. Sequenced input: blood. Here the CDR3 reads CSASAVGNSPLHF.